This T cell receptor beta chain was sequenced during a study of shared clonotypes between healthy human individuals. In the study overall: Participating donors consisted of a couple of women and a few men aged 18 to 49.

Repertoires were generated with immunoSEQ multiplex PCR, while TCRdb's copy carries only in-frame clones and drops some. The table has approximately 1.5 million clones, nearly 99% seen once. V lost 7 bases, J lost 1 base, and 9 bases stayed unmatched. Germline assignment: CDR1 MNHNY and CDR2 SVGAGI (reference sequence). The CDR3 runs to 15 residues. Material for sequencing was naive CD4+ T cells sorted from blood. Noted subset: CD45RA+ positively selected. This chain connects TRBV6-6 to TRBJ1-2; 7 positions match TRBD1. The receptor's source is a man aged 25-40 years in good health. The CDR3 coding sequence is TGTGCCAGCAACCTGGCCGGGACAGTTAACTATGGCTACACCTTC. This translates into CASNLAGTVNYGYTF.